The source of this T cell receptor (beta chain) is a study of blood T cell repertoires in COVID-19. In the study overall: Acute and convalescent COVID-19 specimens originated in the United States, Italy and Spain. The cDNA or gDNA used as material had been derived from T cells, B-cell-depleted T cells, or PBMCs.

This CDR3 has 12 residues. CDR1 and CDR2 from the germline V gene are KGHSH and LQKENI. Original processing notes: Estimation of nucleated cell counts relied on the amplification of reference gene primers. Libraries were prepared by immunoSEQ multiplex PCR; TCRdb keeps only in-frame clonotypes and omits some of them. The DNA gave D and trimming, while V, J and clone size come from that table. This sample has some 250,000 clones, with about 85% found just once. For this clone: Compared with germline, one end of the junction differs, possibly owing to a read error.

The source is a man between 60 and 75 years old with acute or convalescent COVID-19. V gene TRBV18 combines with J gene TRBJ1-4; D not resolved. Sample: peripheral blood. In DNA form, the CDR3 reads TGTGCCAGCTCACCAACAAATGAAAAACTGTTTTTT. Protein: CASSPTNEKLFF.